This T cell receptor beta chain was captured by sequencing in a study of blood T cell repertoires in COVID-19. TCRdb's copy holds only in-frame clones and misses some; the assay was immunoSEQ multiplex PCR. The sample has roughly 100,000 clones, 84% seen once; the top ten hold 4.5%. CDR1 is MNHEY, CDR2 SVGEGT, per germline. This CDR3 spans 16 amino acids. The trim removed 6 bases at V and 9 bases at J, leaving 14 bases unmatched. The sequencing sample was made of peripheral blood. This TCR was sampled from a human donor in a cohort sampled during active COVID-19. The gene calls are TRBV6-2 or TRBV6-3 and TRBJ2-1; 10 bases map to TRBD2. The CDR3 DNA is TGTGCCAGCAGCTCCCACGCTCTAGCGGGGGTTAGTGAGCAGTTCTTC. The encoded protein is CASSSHALAGVSEQFF.